A single sample gave rise to the 24 T cell receptor beta chains below, sequenced in a study of blood T cells in healthy people across ages. A second PCR of about 6 to 11 cycles used a sample-barcoded 5' primer and a J-beta primer mix. TCRdb re-called the 5' RACE reads through MiXCR, storing one row per CDR3 protein. The profile shows just under 550,000 distinct CDR3 sequences, around 24% of them singletons. This same sample was also part of a study on T cells of mothers and their children.

The sample consisted of blood. These receptors all come from a boy younger than 18 in good health.

This clonotype has just a few counts. The chain joins TRBV7-9 to TRBJ2-1; 10 positions match TRBD2. V was pared by 1 base and J by 7 bases, with 7 bases of the junction left unmatched. The length of the CDR3 is 16 residues. Germline assignment: CDR1 SEHNR and CDR2 FQNEAQ (reference sequence). The CDR3 protein is CASSLGLAGDGNEQFF. CDR3 sequence (DNA): TGTGCCAGCAGCTTAGGCCTAGCGGGGGATGGGAATGAGCAGTTCTTC.

CDR3 residues: CASAQEETQYF. The CDR3 nucleotides are TGTGCTAGTGCACAGGAGGAGACCCAGTACTTC. The rearrangement joins TRBV12-5 to TRBJ2-5, with D maybe TRBD1 (5 bases). Germline CDR1 is LGHNT and CDR2 is FRNRAP. V was shortened by 7 bases and J by 5 bases, with 8 bases between the two germline ends. CDR3 length: 11 amino acids.

This clonotype was counted a single time. The rearrangement uses TRBV20-1 and TRBJ2-7; TRBD2 might be the D (5 bases). The V gene lost 6 bases and the J gene lost 2 bases, with 17 bases spanning the gap. The CDR3 is 14 amino acids. Germline V lookup: CDR1 DFQATT, CDR2 SNEGSKA (reference sequence). CDR3 bases: TGCAGTGCCACAGAACCGGGATTAACCTACGAGCAGTACTTC. It is translated as CSATEPGLTYEQYF.

This chain links TRBV28 with TRBJ2-4, with D possibly being TRBD1 (5 bases). The CDR3 is 15 amino acids. Germline lookup yields CDR1 MDHEN and CDR2 SYDVKM. The V and J ends lost 5 bases and 2 bases respectively, with 13 bases between them. This CDR3 reads CASSPLWGTKNIQYF. As DNA, the CDR3 is TGTGCCAGCAGTCCTCTCTGGGGCACCAAAAACATTCAGTACTTC. Full variable domain (outside the CDR3, taken from reference TRBV28 and TRBJ2-4): DVKVTQSSRYLVKRTGEKVFLECVQDMDHENMFWYRQDPGLGLRLIYFSYDVKMKEKGDIPEGYSVSREKKERFSLILESASTNQTSMYLCASSPLWGTKNIQYFGAGTRLSVL.

CDR3 coding DNA: TGTGCCAGTACCGACCCCGGACGTAGTGAAGCTTTCTTT. Translated, it gives CASTDPGRSEAFF. The chain employs TRBV19 and TRBJ1-1; D is uncertain. V was cut by 7 bases and J by 7 bases, with 16 bases left in between. Germline V CDR1 and CDR2: LNHDA, SQIVND (reference sequence). The CDR3 is made up of 13 amino acids.

The chain has TRBV7-9 and TRBJ2-1, with a possible D match to TRBD2 (7 bases). The germline CDR1 and CDR2 sequences are SEHNR and FQNEAQ (reference sequence). CDR3 length equals 17 residues. The germline V and J ends were trimmed by 8 bases and 2 bases, with 22 bases remaining between them. The CDR3 sequence is CASGLGGGHFTYNEQFF. The CDR3, as DNA: TGTGCCAGCGGTCTAGGGGGGGGGCACTTCACCTACAATGAGCAGTTCTTC.

V usage is TRBV9 and J usage is TRBJ1-3, with a weak D call TRBD1 (6 bases). Trimming pared 0 bases from V and 2 bases from J, leaving 12 bases between. Looked up from germline, CDR1 is SGDLS and CDR2 is YYNGEE. The CDR3 is 16 amino acids. DNA of the CDR3: TGTGCCAGCAGCGTAGGGGCACAGGGAACTGGAAACACCATATATTTT. This codes for CASSVGAQGTGNTIYF.

The chain recombines TRBV7-9 with TRBJ1-1; TRBD1 matches at 9 bases. Losses at the gene ends were 5 bases for V and 4 bases for J; bases not matched to a gene: 5. Germline values: CDR1 SEHNR, CDR2 FQNEAQ (reference sequence). The CDR3 consists of 14 residues. As DNA, the CDR3 is TGTGCCAGCAGCCCGGACAGGGGCGTCACTGAAGCTTTCTTT. It yields the protein CASSPDRGVTEAFF. The full variable domain, in which reference TRBV7-9 and TRBJ1-1 provide the parts outside the CDR3, is DTGVSQNPRHKITKRGQNVTFRCDPISEHNRLYWYRQTLGQGPEFLTYFQNEAQLEKSRLLSDRFSAERPKGSFSTLEIQRTEQGDSAMYLCASSPDRGVTEAFFGQGTRLTVV.

The chain is built from TRBV14 and TRBJ1-2; 9 nucleotides agree with TRBD1. This CDR3 has 16 residues. Germline V lookup: CDR1 SGHDN, CDR2 FVKESK. Unmatched junction bases numbered 8, after V lost 2 bases and J lost 4 bases. CDR3 nucleotide sequence: TGTGCCAGCAGCCAACAGAAGGGGACAGGGAGCTATGGCTACACCTTC. Residues: CASSQQKGTGSYGYTF.

The chain recombines TRBV4-3 with TRBJ2-2; D is uncertain. In germline, CDR1 is LGHNA, CDR2 YSLEER. The CDR3 contains 14 residues. V was clipped by 5 bases and J by 4 bases, with 11 bases between them. In nucleotides, the CDR3 is TGCGCCAGCAGCAAAACAGAGCGCACCGGGGAGCTGTTTTTT. Its protein product is CASSKTERTGELFF.

The CDR3 bases are TGCGCCAGCAGCCAAGATTGGCCAGCACAAGAGACCCAGTACTTC. Translating it yields CASSQDWPAQETQYF. V gene TRBV4-3 combines with J gene TRBJ2-5; D gene ambiguous. Trimming took 0 bases from V and 2 from J, leaving 10 bases between them. Germline V gives CDR1 LGHNA, CDR2 YSLEER. This CDR3 is built from 15 residues.

This clonotype was seen a few times. In DNA form, the CDR3 reads TGCAGTGCTCCCCCGAGACTTCATTCCTACGAGCAGTACTTC. Its protein product is CSAPPRLHSYEQYF. The V and J genes are TRBV20-1 and TRBJ2-5; D is unclear. The last part of the DNA fits TRBJ2-7 better; the J call may be wrong. In germline, CDR1 is DFQATT, CDR2 SNEGSKA (reference sequence). The CDR3 contains 14 residues.

This clonotype was recorded only once. The rearrangement links TRBV28 to TRBJ2-7, with D tentatively TRBD1 (6 bases). The CDR3 runs to 14 residues. Germline V CDR1 and CDR2: MDHEN, SYDVKM. The V gene lost 10 bases and the J gene lost 6 bases, with 22 bases spanning the gap. In nucleotides, the CDR3 is TGTGCCACCATGGGACACCCCTCTTCGGGCGAGCAGTACTTC. Translated: CATMGHPSSGEQYF.

In its sample, this clonotype was seen a few times. V usage is TRBV27 and J usage is TRBJ2-1, with 14 bases fitting TRBD2. V gave up 6 bases and J gave up 6 bases; unmatched junction bases: 4. The CDR3 length is 15 residues. Germline values: CDR1 MNHEY, CDR2 SMNVEV (reference sequence). This CDR3 is CASSQGTSGSNEQFF. The CDR3 DNA reads TGTGCCAGCAGCCAGGGGACTAGCGGGAGCAATGAGCAGTTCTTC.

The chain recombines TRBV7-2 with TRBJ1-4, with D perhaps TRBD1 (6 bases). Germline loops: CDR1 SGHTA, CDR2 FQGNSA. CDR3 length: 14 amino acids. Trimming took off 8 bases at V and 3 bases at J, with 13 bases between the two ends. This chain's CDR3 is CASAQGRANEKLFF. DNA for the CDR3: TGTGCCAGCGCCCAGGGGAGAGCTAATGAAAAACTGTTTTTT.

The table lists this clonotype with a few counts. The V gene is TRBV27, the J gene TRBJ2-1; TRBD1 is a possible D gene (5 bases). V gave up 5 bases and J gave up 7 bases, with 15 bases separating them. The germline gives CDR1 MNHEY, CDR2 SMNVEV (reference sequence). The CDR3 is 14 residues long. The CDR3 DNA is TGTGCCAGCAGTCCAGGGCTCCGTTTTAATGAGCAGTTCTTC. Translation gives CASSPGLRFNEQFF.

With respect to this clonotype: A read error may be the cause here, since a much bigger clone is one base away. The chain recombines TRBV4-1 with TRBJ2-2, with a tentative D call TRBD2 (6 bases). CDR1 and CDR2 from the germline V gene are MGHRA and YSYEKL. CDR3 length equals 17 residues. CDR3: CTSSHYSAGSNTGELFF. The CDR3 region has the DNA TGCACCAGCAGCCATTACAGCGCGGGATCGAACACCGGGGAGCTGTTTTTT.

The rearrangement uses TRBV2 and TRBJ2-1; 8 positions match TRBD1. The length of the CDR3 is 11 residues. Per the germline V gene, CDR1 is SNHLY and CDR2 is FYNNEI. J gave up 10 bases and V 7 bases, and 3 bases lay outside the gene matches. CDR3 amino acids: CASNRQGEQFF. DNA for the CDR3: TGTGCCAGCAATAGACAGGGGGAGCAGTTCTTC.

In DNA form, the CDR3 reads TGTGCCAGCAGCGCCAGGGGGCGAGAGACCCAGTACTTC. The encoded protein is CASSARGRETQYF. This chain joins TRBV7-2 and TRBJ2-5; TRBD1 agrees at 8 bases. CDR3 length equals 13 residues. Trimming took 5 bases from V and 4 from J; bases not matched to a gene: 3. Germline V gene sequence: CDR1 SGHTA, CDR2 FQGNSA.

This chain uses TRBV7-9 with TRBJ1-6; 10 bases fit TRBD1. Losses at the gene ends were 4 bases for V and 7 bases for J; bases not matched to a gene: 7. The CDR3 has 16 residues. CDR1 is SEHNR, CDR2 FQNEAQ, per germline (reference sequence). The DNA for the CDR3 is TGTGCCAGCAGCTCAGCCCCGGGACAGGGGAATTCACCCCTCCACTTT. It specifies CASSSAPGQGNSPLHF.

There are many counts of this clonotype. The chain uses TRBV7-2 and TRBJ1-1, with a weak D call TRBD1 (5 bases). Trimming took off 1 base at V and 1 base at J, with 10 bases between the two ends. Germline CDR1 reads SGHTA; CDR2 reads FQGNSA. The CDR3 sequence is 15 residues long. The CDR3 DNA is TGTGCCAGCAGCTTAGATGGGGCGAGGAACACTGAAGCTTTCTTT. Its translation is CASSLDGARNTEAFF.

This clonotype appeared a few times. The chain links TRBV7-9 to TRBJ1-5, with D maybe TRBD1 (5 bases). The CDR3 has 15 residues. Trimming left V 0 bases short and J 3 bases short, with 9 bases between. Germline V CDR1 and CDR2: SEHNR, FQNEAQ (reference sequence). The chain's CDR3 is CASSLAGANNQPQHF. The CDR3 DNA is TGTGCCAGCAGCTTAGCAGGGGCTAACAATCAGCCCCAGCATTTT.

This clonotype appeared a few times. The V and J genes are TRBV10-3 and TRBJ2-4; possible D gene TRBD2, 6 bases. The CDR3 contains 13 residues. Deletions cut 3 bases from V and 7 bases from J, with 10 bases between. Germline V gene lookup returns CDR1 ENHRY and CDR2 SYGVKD. CDR3 amino acids: CAISDGGPNIQYF. CDR3 coding DNA: TGTGCCATCAGTGACGGAGGGCCCAACATTCAGTACTTC.

This rearrangement joins TRBV30 to TRBJ2-7; 9 bases match TRBD1. Germline V gene lookup returns CDR1 GTSNPN and CDR2 SVGIG (reference sequence). With 8 bases clipped from V and 4 bases from J, the junction kept 15 bases outside the gene matches. CDR3 length: 15 amino acids. The CDR3: CAGNDGDRASYEQYF. The CDR3 bases are TGTGCCGGCAACGACGGGGACAGGGCGAGTTACGAGCAGTACTTC. Based on the CDR3 plus reference TRBV30 and TRBJ2-7, the full variable domain is SQTIHQWPATLVQPVGSPLSLECTVEGTSNPNLYWYRQAAGRGLQLLFYSVGIGQISSEVPQNLSASRPQDRQFILSSKKLLLSDSGFYLCAGNDGDRASYEQYFGPGTRLTVT.